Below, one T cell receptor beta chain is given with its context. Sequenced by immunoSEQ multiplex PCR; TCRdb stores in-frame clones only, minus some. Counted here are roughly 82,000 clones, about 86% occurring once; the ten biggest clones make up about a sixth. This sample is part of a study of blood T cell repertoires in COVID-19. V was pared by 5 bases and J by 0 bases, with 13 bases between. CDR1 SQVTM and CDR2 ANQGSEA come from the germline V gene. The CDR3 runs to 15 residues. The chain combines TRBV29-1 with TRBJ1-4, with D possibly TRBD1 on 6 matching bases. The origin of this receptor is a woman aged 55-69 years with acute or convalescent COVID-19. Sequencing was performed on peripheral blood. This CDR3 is CSVPGGGPTNEKLFF. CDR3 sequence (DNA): TGCAGCGTTCCTGGCGGGGGGCCAACTAATGAAAAACTGTTTTTT.